Below, 24 T cell receptor beta chains from the same sample are listed, as sequenced in a study of T cell changes during pregnancy in multiple sclerosis. Clones were read by immunoSEQ multiplex PCR, and TCRdb kept only the in-frame ones, dropping some. The sample has about 100,000 clones; 94% are singletons. The sequencing used peripheral blood, collected before pregnancy. These TCRs come from a female donor with multiple sclerosis, enrolled in a pregnancy study.

The chain is built from TRBV11-2 and TRBJ2-7, with D tentatively TRBD2 (7 bases). Germline lookup yields CDR1 SGHAT and CDR2 FQNNGV. The V and J ends lost 6 bases and 6 bases respectively, with 21 bases between them. CDR3 length: 15 amino acids. CDR3 region: CASRLAGRGGIEQYF. CDR3 bases: TGTGCCAGCAGGTTGGCAGGGAGGGGGGGCATCGAGCAGTACTTC.

This rearrangement joins TRBV9 to TRBJ2-3; TRBD2 is a possible D gene (5 bases). V shed 3 bases and J shed 2 bases, with 7 bases lying between them. This CDR3 has 13 residues. The V gene's germline CDR1 is SGDLS and CDR2 YYNGEE. CDR3 in DNA: TGTGCCAGCAGCGCGGGGTCCACAGATACGCAGTATTTT. Its protein product is CASSAGSTDTQYF. The full variable domain, with the rest looked up from reference TRBV9 and TRBJ2-3, is DSGVTQTPKHLITATGQRVTLRCSPRSGDLSVYWYQQSLDQGLQFLIQYYNGEERAKGNILERFSAQQFPDLHSELNLSSLELGDSALYFCASSAGSTDTQYFGPGTRLTVL.

This clone has only one observation. The V and J genes are TRBV18 and TRBJ2-1, with 11 bases aligning to TRBD2. The germline V gene has CDR1 KGHSH and CDR2 LQKENI. The CDR3 runs 16 residues. V shed 6 bases, J shed 5 bases, and the junction held 9 bases outside the gene matches. The CDR3 loop reads CASSLGLADLDNEQFF. CDR3 sequence (DNA): TGTGCCAGCTCCCTGGGACTAGCGGATTTAGACAATGAGCAGTTCTTC.

The chain couples TRBV5-4 to TRBJ1-1, with D tentatively TRBD1 (5 bases). CDR1 is SGHNT and CDR2 is YYREEE in the germline V gene (reference sequence). The CDR3 is 15 residues long. V was cut by 4 bases and J by 0 bases, with 13 bases left in between. In nucleotides, the CDR3 is TGTGCCAGCAGCCCCTGGGCGGGACTGAACACTGAAGCTTTCTTT. This codes for CASSPWAGLNTEAFF.

This clone turned up a few times. This rearrangement joins TRBV30 to TRBJ1-1, with D uncertain. There are 12 residues in the CDR3. Trimming removed 1 base from V and 2 bases from J, with 5 bases in between. Germline CDR1 reads GTSNPN; CDR2 reads SVGIG (reference sequence). CDR3 nucleotides: TGTGCCTGGAGTGAGACAAACACTGAAGCTTTCTTT. As protein: CAWSETNTEAFF.

This clone has just one count. The chain uses TRBV5-1 and TRBJ2-3; no clear D. Trimming pared 5 bases from V and 1 base from J, leaving 11 bases between. Germline loops: CDR1 SGHRS, CDR2 YFSETQ. The CDR3 contains 14 residues. CDR3 amino acids: CASRWQARTDTQYF. The CDR3 DNA follows: TGCGCCAGCAGGTGGCAGGCTCGCACAGATACGCAGTATTTT.

V is TRBV4-2 and J is TRBJ1-4; D is uncertain. Trimming removed 1 base at V and 0 bases at J, with 6 bases between. Germline V CDR1 and CDR2: LGHNA, YNFKEQ. The CDR3 has 15 amino acids. The CDR3 loop is CASSQVVATNEKLFF. The CDR3 nucleotides read TGTGCCAGCAGCCAAGTCGTTGCAACTAATGAAAAACTGTTTTTT.

This clone was detected once. J is TRBJ1-4 and V is TRBV2, with D perhaps matching TRBD1 (5 bases). The CDR3 runs 13 residues. V shed 8 bases and J shed 8 bases, with 15 bases lying between them. CDR1 is SNHLY, CDR2 FYNNEI, per germline. The CDR3 here is CASVTAEGEKLFF. CDR3 DNA sequence: TGTGCCAGCGTGACGGCGGAGGGGGAAAAACTGTTTTTT. Variable domain in full (rest from reference TRBV2 and TRBJ1-4): EPEVTQTPSHQVTQMGQEVILRCVPISNHLYFYWYRQILGQKVEFLVSFYNNEISEKSEIFDDQFSVERPDGSNFTLKIRSTKLEDSAMYFCASVTAEGEKLFFGSGTQLSVL.

This sequence joins TRBV5-1 and TRBJ1-4; D is possibly TRBD1 (6 bases). V was shortened by 0 bases and J by 8 bases, with 17 bases between the two germline ends. Germline values: CDR1 SGHRS, CDR2 YFSETQ. CDR3 length: 16 amino acids. Here the CDR3 DNA reads TGCGCCAGCAGCTTGGCCGGGGGAGGGGGTCACGAAAAACTGTTTTTT. It encodes CASSLAGGGGHEKLFF.

This chain links TRBV4-3 with TRBJ1-3; tentative D call: TRBD1 (6 bases). Trimming removed 0 bases at V and 0 bases at J, with 12 bases between. The CDR3 consists of 17 residues. The V gene's germline CDR1 is LGHNA and CDR2 YSLEER. The CDR3 loop is CASSQDHGQFSGNTIYF. CDR3 sequence (DNA): TGCGCCAGCAGCCAAGATCATGGACAGTTCTCTGGAAACACCATATATTTT.

The rearrangement links TRBV25-1 to TRBJ2-7, with 7 bases identical to TRBD1. Losses at the gene ends were 4 bases for V and 0 bases for J; bases not matched to a gene: 15. The CDR3 runs to 18 residues. CDR1 and CDR2 from the germline V gene are MGHDK and SYGVNS. The CDR3 DNA sequence: TGTGCCAGCAGTGTGGGCACGGCGACAGGGTTCATCTCCTACGAGCAGTACTTC. The encoded protein is CASSVGTATGFISYEQYF.

The gene calls are TRBV19 and TRBJ2-7; maybe TRBD2 (6 bases). CDR1 LNHDA and CDR2 SQIVND come from the germline V gene (reference sequence). This CDR3 has 13 amino acids. V lost 11 bases, J lost 6 bases, and 20 bases lay in between. The CDR3 nucleotides read TGTGCCTGCTCACCGGGACTTTTTTCCGAGCAGTACTTC. Translated, it gives CACSPGLFSEQYF. Full variable domain (outside the CDR3, taken from reference TRBV19 and TRBJ2-7): DGGITQSPKYLFRKEGQNVTLSCEQNLNHDAMYWYRQDPGQGLRLIYYSQIVNDFQKGDIAEGYSVSREKKESFPLTVTSAQKNPTAFYLCACSPGLFSEQYFGPGTRLTVT.

The chain carries TRBV2 and TRBJ2-1; no reliable D call. Trimming took 6 bases from V and 10 from J, leaving 10 bases between them. Germline V gives CDR1 SNHLY, CDR2 FYNNEI. This CDR3 region has 11 residues. This chain's CDR3 is CASRREFEQFF. The CDR3 DNA follows: TGTGCCAGCAGGCGCGAATTCGAGCAGTTCTTC.

This chain joins TRBV23-1 and TRBJ1-2; D remains unclear. TRBV23-1 carries the ORF label, with uncertain function. The CDR3 runs to 14 residues. The V gene lost 11 bases and the J gene lost 5 bases, with 21 bases spanning the gap. The CDR3 coding sequence is TGCGCCCCCTGGCGGCAGTCCTTTCCTTATGGCTACACCTTC. It codes for CAPWRQSFPYGYTF.

This chain joins TRBV19 and TRBJ1-5, with D perhaps matching TRBD1 (5 bases). The CDR3 runs 12 residues. Trimming cost V 7 bases and J 6 bases, with 10 bases left between them. Germline CDR1 is LNHDA and CDR2 is SQIVND (reference sequence). DNA for the CDR3: TGTGCCAGTACCCAGGGAGGTCAGCCCCAGCATTTT. Amino acid sequence: CASTQGGQPQHF. Complete variable domain (other parts from reference TRBV19 and TRBJ1-5): DGGITQSPKYLFRKEGQNVTLSCEQNLNHDAMYWYRQDPGQGLRLIYYSQIVNDFQKGDIAEGYSVSREKKESFPLTVTSAQKNPTAFYLCASTQGGQPQHFGDGTRLSIL.

This chain joins TRBV5-4 and TRBJ2-5, with 12 bases identical to TRBD2. Losses at the gene ends were 1 base for V and 5 bases for J; bases not matched to a gene: 12. CDR3 length: 18 residues. Germline CDR1 and CDR2: SGHNT and YYREEE (reference sequence). The CDR3 DNA follows: TGTGCCAGCAGCTTGTTGTGGACTAGCGGGAACCTGCAGGAGACCCAGTACTTC. Translation: CASSLLWTSGNLQETQYF.

J is TRBJ1-1 and V is TRBV12-5; 8 bases are a match to TRBD1. V lost 4 bases, J lost 8 bases, and 6 bases stayed unmatched. This CDR3 spans 13 amino acids. CDR1 is LGHNT and CDR2 is FRNRAP in the germline V gene. Here the CDR3 reads CASGSRTGNEAFF. The CDR3 nucleotides read TGTGCTAGTGGTTCCCGGACAGGGAACGAAGCTTTCTTT. The whole variable domain, filled in from reference TRBV12-5 and TRBJ1-1, reads DARVTQTPRHKVTEMGQEVTMRCQPILGHNTVFWYRQTMMQGLELLAYFRNRAPLDDSGMPKDRFSAEMPDATLATLKIQPSEPRDSAVYFCASGSRTGNEAFFGQGTRLTVV.

This chain connects TRBV18 to TRBJ2-1; D ambiguous. Germline V CDR1 and CDR2: KGHSH, LQKENI. The CDR3 consists of 13 residues. The germline V and J ends were trimmed by 5 bases and 5 bases, with 10 bases remaining between them. This CDR3 is CASSKTRNNEQFF. CDR3 sequence (DNA): TGTGCCAGCTCAAAGACACGTAACAATGAGCAGTTCTTC.

V is TRBV25-1 and J is TRBJ1-2; 7 nucleotides align to TRBD1. This CDR3 contains 13 residues. Germline lookup yields CDR1 MGHDK and CDR2 SYGVNS. V lost 3 bases, J lost 8 bases, and 6 bases stayed unmatched. CDR3 sequence reads: CASSEKGTAGYTF. CDR3 DNA sequence: TGTGCCAGCAGTGAGAAAGGGACAGCCGGCTACACCTTC.

The chain couples TRBV6-6 to TRBJ1-1, with D unresolved. V was shortened by 4 bases and J by 3 bases, with 9 bases between the two germline ends. CDR1 and CDR2 (germline): MNHNY, SVGAGI (reference sequence). The CDR3 length is 13 residues. CDR3 sequence reads: CASSFGSDTEAFF. CDR3 in DNA: TGTGCCAGCAGTTTCGGGTCGGACACTGAAGCTTTCTTT.

J is TRBJ2-5 and V is TRBV27, with 13 nucleotides matching TRBD2. The ends lost 6 bases at V and 1 base at J; junction bases unmatched: 8. The germline CDR1 and CDR2 sequences are MNHEY and SMNVEV (reference sequence). The CDR3 totals 17 residues. Written as DNA, the CDR3 is TGTGCCAGCAGCGGACTAGCGGGAGAGCACGCCCAAGAGACCCAGTACTTC. Translation: CASSGLAGEHAQETQYF.

The chain joins TRBV4-3 to TRBJ2-3, with D unresolved. The V gene's germline CDR1 is LGHNA and CDR2 YSLEER. Deletions cut 0 bases from V and 6 bases from J, with 7 bases between. The CDR3 is 13 residues long. DNA of the CDR3: TGCGCCAGCAGCCAAGATGTTAGTGATACGCAGTATTTT. This sequence encodes CASSQDVSDTQYF.

The V gene is TRBV19, the J gene TRBJ1-2, with D possibly being TRBD1 (6 bases). Germline CDR1 LNHDA, CDR2 SQIVND (reference sequence). Trimming pared 10 bases from V and 3 bases from J, leaving 15 bases between. The CDR3 is 13 residues long. DNA of the CDR3: TGTGCCACTAGCAGACAGGCCCACTATGGCTACACCTTC. Its protein is CATSRQAHYGYTF.

The rearrangement joins TRBV29-1 to TRBJ2-1, with a weak D call TRBD2 (6 bases). Germline CDR1 and CDR2: SQVTM and ANQGSEA. The CDR3 loop spans 13 amino acids. Trimming pared 3 bases from V and 9 bases from J, leaving 15 bases between. The CDR3 protein is CSVESGSEAEQFF. The CDR3 region has the DNA TGCAGCGTTGAGTCCGGGAGCGAGGCTGAGCAGTTCTTC.